These 7 T cell receptor beta chains share one sample of origin, sequenced in a study of beta chain features in type 1 diabetes. Reverse transcribing all isolated RNA meant expressed TCRB transcripts were sequenced. Data came from immunoSEQ multiplex PCR; TCRdb stores just in-frame clones and leaves some out. The table has under 800,000 clones, 15% to 17% seen once; the top ten hold 0.093%. Source material: naive CD4+ T cells from blood. Receptors originate from a man in his late teens or twenties in good health.

This chain joins TRBV19 and TRBJ2-2; D might be TRBD1 (6 bases). The CDR3 is made up of 16 amino acids. Per the germline V gene, CDR1 is LNHDA and CDR2 is SQIVND (reference sequence). Trimming removed 5 bases at V and 3 bases at J, with 16 bases between. The chain's CDR3 is CASSPISTGYTGELFF. CDR3 nucleotide sequence: TGTGCCAGTAGTCCCATCTCGACAGGCTACACCGGGGAGCTGTTTTTT.

This chain joins TRBV7-9 and TRBJ1-5; no firm D call. The ends were cut back, 3 bases at V and 1 base at J, with 7 bases in the middle. Germline CDR1 reads SEHNR; CDR2 reads FQNEAQ (reference sequence). CDR3 size: 14 residues. The CDR3 DNA reads as TGTGCCAGCAGCTTGGAGGCCAGCAATCAGCCCCAGCATTTT. Amino acid sequence: CASSLEASNQPQHF.

This clone was counted between two and nine times. The chain couples TRBV18 to TRBJ2-3, with D unresolved. The CDR3 is 13 amino acids. With 2 bases removed from V and 5 bases from J, the gap between germline ends came to 8 bases. CDR1 and CDR2 from the germline V gene are KGHSH and LQKENI. The CDR3 sequence: CASSPGRIDTQYF. For the CDR3, the DNA is TGTGCCAGCTCACCAGGCAGGATAGATACGCAGTATTTT.

The chain couples TRBV7-6 to TRBJ2-2, with D unclear. Trimming took off 0 bases at V and 7 bases at J, with 12 bases between the two ends. CDR1 SGHVS and CDR2 FNYEAQ come from the germline V gene. This CDR3 spans 15 amino acids. DNA for the CDR3: TGTGCCAGCAGCTTAGCGTTGCCAGCTAACGGGGAGCTGTTTTTT. Translating it yields CASSLALPANGELFF.

CDR3 protein: CAISAGTENTGELFF. The CDR3 DNA sequence: TGTGCCATCAGCGCCGGGACTGAGAACACCGGGGAGCTGTTTTTT. The rearrangement joins TRBV10-3 to TRBJ2-2; D perhaps matches TRBD2 (6 bases). The CDR3 contains 15 residues. Trimming left V 6 bases short and J 1 base short, with 12 bases between. Germline CDR1 ENHRY, CDR2 SYGVKD.

The V call is TRBV6-5, the J call TRBJ2-7, with 11 positions matching TRBD2. Germline CDR1 MNHEY, CDR2 SVGAGI. The CDR3 runs to 15 residues. Trimming removed 6 bases from V and 2 bases from J; junction bases left unmatched: 6. The DNA of the CDR3 is TGTGCCAGCAGGCGACTAGCGGGACTACCCTACGAGCAGTACTTC. Its translation: CASRRLAGLPYEQYF.

On this clone: The junction shows a germline mismatch at one end, possibly a read error. This chain links TRBV30 with TRBJ2-5; 12 nucleotides line up with TRBD2. The CDR3 has 16 residues. Germline values: CDR1 GTSNPN, CDR2 SVGIG (reference sequence). Here the CDR3 reads CVWSNVLAGGQETQYF. The DNA of the CDR3 is TGTGTCTGGAGTAATGTACTAGCGGGGGGACAAGAGACCCAGTACTTC. Variable domain in full (rest from reference TRBV30 and TRBJ2-5): SQTIHQWPATLVQPVGSPLSLECTVEGTSNPNLYWYRQAAGRGLQLLFYSVGIGQISSEVPQNLSASRPQDRQFILSSKKLLLSDSGFYLCVWSNVLAGGQETQYFGPGTRLLVL.